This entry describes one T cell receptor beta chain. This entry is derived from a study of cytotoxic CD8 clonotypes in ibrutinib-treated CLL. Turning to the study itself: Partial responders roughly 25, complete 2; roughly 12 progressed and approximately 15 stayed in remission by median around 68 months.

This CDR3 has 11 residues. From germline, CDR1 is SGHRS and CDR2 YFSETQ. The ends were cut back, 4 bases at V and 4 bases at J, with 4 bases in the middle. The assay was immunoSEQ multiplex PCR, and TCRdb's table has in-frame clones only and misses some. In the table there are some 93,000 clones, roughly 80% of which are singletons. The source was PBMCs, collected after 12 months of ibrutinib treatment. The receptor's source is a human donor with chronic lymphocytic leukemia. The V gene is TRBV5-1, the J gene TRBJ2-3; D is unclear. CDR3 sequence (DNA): TGCGCCAGCAGCAGCGCAGATACGCAGTATTTT. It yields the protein CASSSADTQYF.